This T cell receptor (beta chain) derives from a study of blood T cell repertoires in COVID-19 (TCRdb year 2020). Describing the broader study: Samples covering the acute and convalescent phases of COVID-19 were provided by collaborators in the United States, Italy and Spain. The repertoires were made available in a free public database intended to serve as a resource for research on the immune response to SARS-CoV-2. Where available, HLA class I and class II types were taken from metadata supplied by the sample provider and were not determined by assay-based typing. The prospective study material was composed of cDNA or gDNA derived from T cells, B-cell-depleted T cells, or PBMCs. Samples came from the ongoing ImmuneRACE study (first 160 participants) plus 1,254 subjects from 6 global collaborators. Deeply sampled blood TCRbeta repertoires from subjects exposed to, actively infected with, or recovered from COVID-19 were included in the dataset. A de-identified subject ID, COVID-19 status, age in years and sex were almost always included in the sample metadata.

Comment on this clone: The antigen it recognizes is unknown. Base quality data are lacking; no much larger clone is found one base away.

Collaborating institutions collected whole blood in K2EDTA tubes following their own protocols. Collaborator samples were shipped for TCRbeta analysis as frozen whole blood, isolated PBMCs, or DNA extracted from either sample type. The immunoSEQ Assay, a bias-controlled multiplex PCR, was used to amplify TCRbeta CDR3 regions from genomic DNA. The published analysis was carried out like this. The number of nucleated cells in each sample was estimated from the amplification of reference gene primers within the assay. Sequence reads were collapsed and filtered to measure the absolute abundance of every unique TCRbeta CDR3 rearrangement. For each sample, productive Simpson clonality was calculated as the square root of Simpson's diversity index across productive rearrangements. The clones in this table, taken by TCRdb from immuneACCESS, are in-frame only. Not every clone is retained; where verified, under half of the shortfall comes from an unresolved V gene, and the cause of the rest is unknown. That table is the source of V, J and clone size, and D and trimming were worked out from the DNA. The sample table shows fewer than 150,000 clones, and around 87% are seen once. Clones ranked in the top ten supply approximately 3.3% of the sample.

Counted from cysteine to phenylalanine, this CDR3 has 18 amino acids. Only the CDR3 portion is preserved as DNA: 54 bases, with reading frame beginning at the first base. V lost 4 bases and J lost 8 bases, and the count of bases not matched to a germline gene is 23. CDR1 GTSNPN and CDR2 SVGIG are derived from the germline V gene (reference sequence). Overall study results and their limits: The amount of clinical and demographic metadata varied by source and participant and was provided uncurated.

This sequence originates from a woman between 55 and 75 years old with acute or convalescent COVID-19. The rearrangement joined TRBV30 to TRBJ1-5; TRBD1 matches 7 bases in the middle. Sequencing was carried out using peripheral blood. The DNA reads as follows: TGTGCCTGGAATACTTCCCAACCCGGGACAGAGCCCGAGGAGCCCCAGCATTTT. Translated, this gives CAWNTSQPGTEPEEPQHF.